This record looks at one TCR beta chain sequence and its context. This clonotype was counted between two and nine times. Its cognate antigen has yet to be identified. Base-call qualities are not available, and no considerably larger clone is one nucleotide away. From the germline V gene (reference sequence), CDR1 is SGHKS and CDR2 is YYEKEE. V ends up 4 bases short and J 8 bases short, with an unmatched junction base count of 11. The CDR3, cysteine through phenylalanine, is 15 amino acids long. Of the read, only the CDR3 DNA is kept; its 45 bases are in frame from base 1. The data were obtained in a study of CD8 T cells in ankylosing spondylitis (dated by TCRdb to 2015 to 2018). Regarding the research as a whole: The study set out to find disease-linked TCR variants by profiling T cell receptor beta repertoires in ankylosing spondylitis patients and healthy donors. The whole study cohort included 85 to 120 healthy donors and about two dozen ankylosing spondylitis patients. Samples of peripheral blood were taken, and for ankylosing spondylitis patients, synovial fluid was collected as well.

TCRdb records Illumina MiSeq as the sequencer. Quantitative 5'-RACE with molecular barcodes was used to prepare TCR beta libraries. Concerning the study's data processing: A new computational method, built on a probabilistic model of VDJ rearrangement, was used to identify disease-linked TCR variants. The public sequencing data were trimmed at Q25 with fastp and processed into clonotypes with MiXCR by TCRdb, which kept only in-frame beta chains. Rows matching on CDR3 protein sequence are summarized as one entry with the most common DNA and genes. These V and J calls are TCRdb output, not the study's own analysis. Across this sample there are some 30,000 distinct CDR3 sequences, with approximately 15% seen only once. The top ten clones comprise approximately 40% of the sample. What the research found in general, with its limitations: Blood from ankylosing spondylitis patients appeared to be characterized by a TCR beta motif made up of about 8 highly homologous amino acid variants. In peripheral blood, the disease-linked clones were found at relatively low frequencies and had a CD8+ phenotype. Some motif variants were previously reported in synovial fluid and blood of reactive arthritis patients, suggesting common disease-initiation mechanisms. The disease-linked clones were reported as significantly enriched in matched synovial fluid samples from ankylosing spondylitis patients.

Sequenced input: blood. This sequence originates from a male donor with ankylosing spondylitis or in good health (not recorded which). This sequence uses TRBV5-5 and TRBJ2-1; a stretch of 8 junction bases matches TRBD2. The base sequence is TGTGCCAGCAGCCGGACAGCGATAGCGGGATATGAGCAGTTCTTC. Its protein product is CASSRTAIAGYEQFF.